Listed below are T cell receptor beta chains from one sample, sequenced in a study of CD8+CD57+ T cells in acquired aplastic anemia. Using its own MiXCR run on the reads, TCRdb lists one record per CDR3 protein. Here the sample spans just over 40,000 distinct CDR3 sequences, approximately 57% being singletons. Sample: sorted CD4+, CD8+, or CD8+CD57+ T cells (not recorded which) from PBMCs. Receptors originate from a human donor with aplastic anemia. Both conserved end residues are part of each CDR3. Each record gives: V gene, clone size, J gene, D gene, CDR3 DNA, CDR3 protein. A D gene is named only where the DNA matches it firmly. Size is omitted from some rows. Given values are once, few, many or a class for expanded clones.

v_gene: TRBV15; abundance: NA; j_gene: TRBJ2-3; d_gene: NA; CDR3nt: TGTGCCACCAGCAGAGAACCTACACCGGGGACAGATACGCAGTATTTT; CDR3aa: CATSREPTPGTDTQYF
v_gene: TRBV29-1; abundance: NA; j_gene: TRBJ2-3; d_gene: NA; CDR3nt: TGCAGCGTTGAGTACGGGTTTAGGGGCACAGATACGCAGTATTTT; CDR3aa: CSVEYGFRGTDTQYF
v_gene: TRBV10-3; abundance: NA; j_gene: TRBJ1-1; d_gene: NA; CDR3nt: TGTGCCATCAGAGGACAGAACACTGAAGCTTTCTTT; CDR3aa: CAIRGQNTEAFF
v_gene: TRBV20-1; abundance: NA; j_gene: TRBJ2-4; d_gene: TRBD1; CDR3nt: TGCAGTGCTCCGGGACAGGCCAAAAACATTCAGTACTTC; CDR3aa: CSAPGQAKNIQYF
v_gene: TRBV7-9; abundance: NA; j_gene: TRBJ2-5; d_gene: NA; CDR3nt: TGTGCCAGCAGCCAGCGCAGTGGGTCTGGAGAGACCCAGTACTTC; CDR3aa: CASSQRSGSGETQYF
v_gene: TRBV28; abundance: few; j_gene: TRBJ1-2; d_gene: NA; CDR3nt: TGTGCCAGCAGTTTGCAGGGAGTGGACTATGGCTACACCTTC; CDR3aa: CASSLQGVDYGYTF
v_gene: TRBV25-1; abundance: NA; j_gene: TRBJ2-7; d_gene: NA; CDR3nt: TGTGCCAGCAGTGAATTTGTGACAGACGAGCAGTACTTC; CDR3aa: CASSEFVTDEQYF
v_gene: TRBV29-1; abundance: few; j_gene: TRBJ2-5; d_gene: TRBD2; CDR3nt: TGCAGCGTTGACCCTAGCGGGAGAAGGGTGACCCAGTACTTC; CDR3aa: CSVDPSGRRVTQYF
v_gene: TRBV15; abundance: many; j_gene: TRBJ1-5; d_gene: NA; CDR3nt: TGTGCCACCAGCAGAGATATGGGGAGGGGGAATCAGCCCCAGCATTTT; CDR3aa: CATSRDMGRGNQPQHF
v_gene: TRBV7-9; abundance: NA; j_gene: TRBJ1-1; d_gene: TRBD1; CDR3nt: TGTGCCAGCAGACTCCAGGGGGCTGAAGCTTTCTTT; CDR3aa: CASRLQGAEAFF
v_gene: TRBV24-1; abundance: NA; j_gene: TRBJ2-7; d_gene: NA; CDR3nt: TGTGCCACCAGTGATTCCCTGCCCGGGACACTGAATACCTACGAGCAGTACTTC; CDR3aa: CATSDSLPGTLNTYEQYF
v_gene: TRBV25-1; abundance: NA; j_gene: TRBJ1-6; d_gene: TRBD1; CDR3nt: TGTGCCAGCAGTCCAATCGACAGGGGGCAGTTGGGTTCACCCCTCCACTTT; CDR3aa: CASSPIDRGQLGSPLHF
v_gene: TRBV20-1; abundance: NA; j_gene: TRBJ2-7; d_gene: NA; CDR3nt: TGCAGTGCCGGGCCTGGCTACGAGCAGTACTTC; CDR3aa: CSAGPGYEQYF
v_gene: TRBV5-3; abundance: NA; j_gene: TRBJ1-2; d_gene: NA; CDR3nt: TGTGCCAGCAGCGGGCGACGGGGACCCTACACCTTC; CDR3aa: CASSGRRGPYTF
v_gene: TRBV7-3; abundance: NA; j_gene: TRBJ2-3; d_gene: TRBD2; CDR3nt: TGTGCCAGCAGCCCCGGGGCTAGCGGGGGCCCCTATACGCAGTATTTT; CDR3aa: CASSPGASGGPYTQYF
v_gene: TRBV25-1; abundance: NA; j_gene: TRBJ1-2; d_gene: NA; CDR3nt: TGTGCCAGCAGTGAACTGCGATATGGCTACACCTTC; CDR3aa: CASSELRYGYTF
v_gene: TRBV24-1; abundance: NA; j_gene: TRBJ2-7; d_gene: NA; CDR3nt: TGTGCCACCAGCAAAAGCGACATCTCCTACGAGCAGTACTTC; CDR3aa: CATSKSDISYEQYF
v_gene: TRBV10-3; abundance: NA; j_gene: TRBJ1-5; d_gene: TRBD1; CDR3nt: TGTGCCATCAGTACGGGACAGGGAGATAGTCAGCCCCAGCATTTT; CDR3aa: CAISTGQGDSQPQHF
v_gene: TRBV7-9; abundance: NA; j_gene: TRBJ2-3; d_gene: NA; CDR3nt: TGTGCCAGTTCCCTATTCCGTGGCACGCAGTATTTT; CDR3aa: CASSLFRGTQYF
v_gene: TRBV10-1; abundance: NA; j_gene: TRBJ2-7; d_gene: TRBD1; CDR3nt: TGCGCCAGCAGTGATGGGACAGGTAGGGCCTACGAGCAGTACTTC; CDR3aa: CASSDGTGRAYEQYF
v_gene: TRBV24-1; abundance: NA; j_gene: TRBJ1-2; d_gene: TRBD1; CDR3nt: TGTGCCACCAGTGATCCCGGGACAGGGGGTCGTGGCTACACCTTC; CDR3aa: CATSDPGTGGRGYTF
v_gene: TRBV7-8; abundance: NA; j_gene: TRBJ1-6; d_gene: TRBD1; CDR3nt: TGTGCCAGCCACCCTCGGGACAGGTGGGATTCACCCCTCCACTTT; CDR3aa: CASHPRDRWDSPLHF
v_gene: TRBV5-6; abundance: few; j_gene: TRBJ2-7; d_gene: TRBD1; CDR3nt: TGTGCCGGCAGCCCCGGGACAGGGGGCGACGAGCAGTACTTC; CDR3aa: CAGSPGTGGDEQYF
v_gene: TRBV19; abundance: once; j_gene: TRBJ1-5; d_gene: NA; CDR3nt: TGTGCCAGTAGTATCGAGTTTTATAGCAATCAGCCCCAGCATTTT; CDR3aa: CASSIEFYSNQPQHF
v_gene: TRBV2; abundance: NA; j_gene: TRBJ1-1; d_gene: NA; CDR3nt: TGTGCCAGCAGAACCGGGATCTTCCTTTTT; CDR3aa: CASRTGIFLF
v_gene: TRBV12-3/TRBV12-4; abundance: many; j_gene: TRBJ2-2; d_gene: NA; CDR3nt: TGTGCCAGCAGGGAAACGGACCCCGGGGAGCTGTTTTTT; CDR3aa: CASRETDPGELFF
v_gene: TRBV19; abundance: NA; j_gene: TRBJ1-6; d_gene: NA; CDR3nt: TGTGCCAGTAGTACCCTCCCGGACTCACCCCTCCACTTT; CDR3aa: CASSTLPDSPLHF
v_gene: TRBV12-5; abundance: NA; j_gene: TRBJ1-1; d_gene: NA; CDR3nt: TGTGCTAGTGCCCTGAACACTGAAGCTTTCTTT; CDR3aa: CASALNTEAFF
v_gene: TRBV3-1; abundance: many; j_gene: TRBJ1-2; d_gene: NA; CDR3nt: TGTGCCAGCAGTGGACAATCTGGCTACACCTTC; CDR3aa: CASSGQSGYTF
v_gene: TRBV6-1; abundance: many; j_gene: TRBJ2-1; d_gene: NA; CDR3nt: TGTGCCAGCAGTCCAGGGGGGGATGAGCAGTTCTTC; CDR3aa: CASSPGGDEQFF
v_gene: TRBV20-1; abundance: NA; j_gene: TRBJ1-1; d_gene: TRBD1; CDR3nt: TGCAGTGCCACGGACAGGGATACTGAAGCTTTCTTT; CDR3aa: CSATDRDTEAFF
v_gene: TRBV9; abundance: many; j_gene: TRBJ2-3; d_gene: TRBD2; CDR3nt: TGTGCCAGCAGCGTCACCGGGACTAGCGGAACAGATACGCAGTATTTT; CDR3aa: CASSVTGTSGTDTQYF
v_gene: TRBV20-1; abundance: NA; j_gene: TRBJ2-7; d_gene: NA; CDR3nt: TGCAGTGCCCTACTAGACCGAGGATACGAGCAGTACTTC; CDR3aa: CSALLDRGYEQYF
v_gene: TRBV27; abundance: NA; j_gene: TRBJ1-1; d_gene: NA; CDR3nt: TGTGCCAGCAGTTTAGCAGGAAGGGGGGGCACTGAAGCTTTCTTT; CDR3aa: CASSLAGRGGTEAFF
v_gene: TRBV10-3; abundance: few; j_gene: TRBJ1-6; d_gene: TRBD1; CDR3nt: TGTGCCGTCAGGACAGGGGTTGACGGATCACCCCTCCGCTTT; CDR3aa: CAVRTGVDGSPLRF
v_gene: TRBV19; abundance: NA; j_gene: TRBJ2-1; d_gene: TRBD1; CDR3nt: TGTGCCAGTAATACTCCGAGGACAGGGTTCAATGAGCAGTTCTTC; CDR3aa: CASNTPRTGFNEQFF
v_gene: TRBV25-1; abundance: NA; j_gene: TRBJ2-5; d_gene: TRBD1; CDR3nt: TGTGCCAGCAGATCCCCGGACAGGGTCGAGGGGACCCAGTACTTC; CDR3aa: CASRSPDRVEGTQYF
v_gene: TRBV24-1; abundance: NA; j_gene: TRBJ2-6; d_gene: NA; CDR3nt: TGTGCCTCCAGTGCAGGGTTCGGTGGGGCCAACGTCCTGAATTTC; CDR3aa: CASSAGFGGANVLNF
v_gene: TRBV2; abundance: many; j_gene: TRBJ1-4; d_gene: TRBD1; CDR3nt: TGTGCCAGCGGTAGCGGCCCGGGACAGGGACAGGAAAAACTGTTTTTT; CDR3aa: CASGSGPGQGQEKLFF
v_gene: TRBV19; abundance: NA; j_gene: TRBJ2-3; d_gene: NA; CDR3nt: TGTGCCAGTAGTATATCTGGAGATACGCAGTATTTT; CDR3aa: CASSISGDTQYF
v_gene: TRBV7-9; abundance: many; j_gene: TRBJ1-2; d_gene: NA; CDR3nt: TGTGCCAGCAGCTTAGACAGTCGGTATGGCTACACCTTC; CDR3aa: CASSLDSRYGYTF
v_gene: TRBV20-1; abundance: many; j_gene: TRBJ2-1; d_gene: TRBD2; CDR3nt: TGCAGTGCTAGAGAACTAGCGGGCCACAATGAGCAGTTCTTC; CDR3aa: CSARELAGHNEQFF
v_gene: TRBV7-6; abundance: many; j_gene: TRBJ2-3; d_gene: TRBD2; CDR3nt: TGTGCCAGCAGCTACAGCGGGGGGCCTGTTGATACGCAGTATTTT; CDR3aa: CASSYSGGPVDTQYF
v_gene: TRBV29-1; abundance: NA; j_gene: TRBJ1-2; d_gene: NA; CDR3nt: TGCAGCGACAGACCAGGGGTTTGGGGCTACACCTTC; CDR3aa: CSDRPGVWGYTF
v_gene: TRBV29-1; abundance: NA; j_gene: TRBJ2-5; d_gene: NA; CDR3nt: TGCAGCGTTAAGGGGTGGCGAGAGACCCAGTACTTC; CDR3aa: CSVKGWRETQYF
v_gene: TRBV29-1; abundance: once; j_gene: TRBJ1-1; d_gene: NA; CDR3nt: TGCAGCGTTGAGGGGTTAATGAACACTGAAGCTTTCTTT; CDR3aa: CSVEGLMNTEAFF